Following are 14 T cell receptor beta chains from one sample sequenced in a study of blood T cell repertoires in COVID-19. Method: immunoSEQ multiplex PCR; TCRdb's copy keeps in-frame clones and lacks some. Counted here are around 100,000 clones, about 85% occurring once; the ten biggest clones make up 3.1%. The sequencing sample was made of peripheral blood. The receptors here all came from a man aged 50-60 years in a cohort sampled during active COVID-19.

The V and J genes are TRBV3-1 (or the pseudogene TRBV3-2) and TRBJ2-1; 9 nucleotides agree with TRBD2. Trimming at V came to 1 base and at J to 3 bases, leaving 4 bases not matched to a gene. CDR1 is LGHDT and CDR2 is YNNKEL in the germline V gene (reference sequence). The CDR3 has 16 residues. The CDR3 spells CASSQGLAGNYNEQFF. The CDR3 nucleotides are TGTGCCAGCAGCCAAGGTCTAGCGGGGAACTACAATGAGCAGTTCTTC.

The rearrangement joins TRBV21-1 to TRBJ2-3; TRBD2 is the table's D call and was not checked against the DNA. TRBV21-1 is a pseudogene segment. This CDR3 comprises 15 residues. The CDR3 DNA is TGTGCCAGCAGCACCACCCTCGGAGACACAGATACGCAGTATTTT. This sequence encodes CASSTTLGDTDTQYF.

The V gene is TRBV28, the J gene TRBJ2-5; 8 nucleotides align to TRBD1. Per germline, CDR1 MDHEN and CDR2 SYDVKM. This CDR3 spans 13 amino acids. Trimming at V came to 5 bases and at J to 4 bases, leaving 3 bases not matched to a gene. The CDR3 spells CASSTTGGETQYF. The CDR3 DNA reads as TGTGCCAGCAGTACCACAGGGGGAGAGACCCAGTACTTC.

The chain uses TRBV2 and TRBJ2-6; D ambiguous. Trimming left V 9 bases short and J 0 bases short, with 12 bases between. CDR1 SNHLY and CDR2 FYNNEI come from the germline V gene. This CDR3 has 15 residues. The CDR3 region is CASCPTRSGANVLTF. CDR3 DNA sequence: TGTGCCAGTTGCCCCACTCGCTCTGGGGCCAACGTCCTGACTTTC. Supplemented by reference TRBV2 and TRBJ2-6, the full variable domain reads EPEVTQTPSHQVTQMGQEVILRCVPISNHLYFYWYRQILGQKVEFLVSFYNNEISEKSEIFDDQFSVERPDGSNFTLKIRSTKLEDSAMYFCASCPTRSGANVLTFGAGSRLTVL.

The V call is TRBV6-6, the J call TRBJ2-7; 8 nucleotides agree with TRBD1. The V gene end was trimmed by 5 bases and the J gene end by 2 bases; junction bases not matched to a gene: 5. Germline loops: CDR1 MNHNY, CDR2 SVGAGI (reference sequence). This CDR3 region has 14 residues. The CDR3, as DNA: TGTGCCAGCAGTCCCGGGACAGGACCCTACGAGCAGTACGTC. It codes for CASSPGTGPYEQYV.

The V and J genes are TRBV3-1 (or the pseudogene TRBV3-2) and TRBJ1-2, with TRBD1 matching 9 bases. The germline CDR1 and CDR2 sequences are LGHDT and YNNKEL (reference sequence). The CDR3 sequence is 16 residues long. V shed 4 bases and J 4 bases; nucleotides not matched to a gene: 10. CDR3 loop: CASSPRDRDRVYGYTF. The CDR3 DNA reads TGTGCCAGCAGCCCCCGGGACAGGGATCGTGTCTATGGCTACACCTTC.

The genes are TRBV2 and TRBJ2-5, with D possibly being TRBD2 (5 bases). The CDR3 loop spans 13 amino acids. Germline values: CDR1 SNHLY, CDR2 FYNNEI. V was trimmed by 4 bases and J by 5 bases, leaving 11 bases between them. CDR3 protein: CASSGSGWETQYF. The CDR3 bases are TGTGCCAGCAGTGGATCGGGGTGGGAGACCCAGTACTTC.

The chain couples TRBV5-4 to TRBJ2-4, with 16 bases that match TRBD2. The CDR3 is made up of 18 amino acids. Per germline, CDR1 SGHNT and CDR2 YYREEE (reference sequence). With 4 bases clipped from V and 2 bases from J, the junction kept 6 bases outside the gene matches. The CDR3 nucleotides are TGTGCCAGCAGCCCCGGGACTAGCGGGGGGGGGACCAAAAACATTCAGTACTTC. Its protein product is CASSPGTSGGGTKNIQYF.

The chain employs TRBV7-2 and TRBJ2-7, with a possible D match to TRBD1 (6 bases). Looked up from germline, CDR1 is SGHTA and CDR2 is FQGNSA. The CDR3 is made up of 15 amino acids. The V gene lost 5 bases and the J gene lost 3 bases, with 17 bases spanning the gap. The CDR3 DNA follows: TGTGCCAGCAGCATAAATGGACAGCCGCACTACGAGCAGTACTTC. Protein sequence: CASSINGQPHYEQYF.

The rearrangement uses TRBV28 and TRBJ2-1; 9 positions agree with TRBD1. Unmatched junction bases numbered 1, after V lost 3 bases and J lost 4 bases. The length of the CDR3 is 14 residues. Germline V lookup: CDR1 MDHEN, CDR2 SYDVKM. Here the CDR3 DNA reads TGTGCCAGCAGTTTCGGGACAGGGTACAATGAGCAGTTCTTC. It yields the protein CASSFGTGYNEQFF.

This clone was found once. J is TRBJ2-2 and V is TRBV6-5; unclear D gene. CDR1 and CDR2 from the germline V gene are MNHEY and SVGAGI. The CDR3 covers 12 residues. Trimming pared 4 bases from V and 7 bases from J, leaving 7 bases between. CDR3 residues: CASSLAIGELFF. In DNA form, the CDR3 reads TGTGCCAGCAGTTTGGCAATCGGGGAGCTGTTTTTT.

The chain uses TRBV18 and TRBJ1-5, with 9 bases fitting TRBD1. The CDR3 runs to 16 residues. The J segment lost 0 bases and the V segment lost 3 bases, leaving 3 bases of the junction unmatched. CDR1 is KGHSH and CDR2 is LQKENI in the germline V gene. The CDR3 DNA follows: TGTGCCAGCTCACCGGGACAGGGATATAGCAATCAGCCCCAGCATTTT. This sequence encodes CASSPGQGYSNQPQHF.

The J gene is TRBJ1-5, the V gene TRBV27, with D possibly matching TRBD1 (5 bases). The CDR3 consists of 13 residues. V was cut by 6 bases and J by 3 bases, with 9 bases left in between. Germline CDR1 reads MNHEY; CDR2 reads SMNVEV (reference sequence). The chain's CDR3 is CASRQVINQPQHF. As DNA, the CDR3 is TGTGCCAGCAGACAGGTAATCAATCAGCCCCAGCATTTT.

The gene calls are TRBV4-2 and TRBJ1-5; TRBD1 matches at 9 bases. CDR1 LGHNA and CDR2 YNFKEQ come from the germline V gene. Trimming removed 0 bases from V and 7 bases from J; junction bases left unmatched: 4. CDR3 length equals 15 residues. The CDR3 DNA reads TGTGCCAGCAGCCAAGAGGGACAGGGCTTACAGCCCCAGCATTTT. Its protein is CASSQEGQGLQPQHF.